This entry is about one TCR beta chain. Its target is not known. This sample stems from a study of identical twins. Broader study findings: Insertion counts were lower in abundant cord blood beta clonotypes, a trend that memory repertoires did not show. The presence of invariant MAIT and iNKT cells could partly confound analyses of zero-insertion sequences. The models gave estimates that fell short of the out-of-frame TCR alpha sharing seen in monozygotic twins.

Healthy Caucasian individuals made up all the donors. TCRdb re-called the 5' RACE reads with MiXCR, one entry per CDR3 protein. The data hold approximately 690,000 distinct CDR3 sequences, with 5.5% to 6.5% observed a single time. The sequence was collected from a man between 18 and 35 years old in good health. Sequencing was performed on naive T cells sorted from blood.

The CDR3 nucleotides read TGTGCCACCAGCAGTATAAAACCCGGGGAGCTGTTTTTT. Translated, it gives CATSSIKPGELFF. V and J are TRBV15 and TRBJ2-2, with no clear D. CDR3 length: 13 amino acids. Trimming took 3 bases from V and 6 from J, leaving 8 bases between them. Germline loops: CDR1 LNHNV, CDR2 YYDKDF (reference sequence).